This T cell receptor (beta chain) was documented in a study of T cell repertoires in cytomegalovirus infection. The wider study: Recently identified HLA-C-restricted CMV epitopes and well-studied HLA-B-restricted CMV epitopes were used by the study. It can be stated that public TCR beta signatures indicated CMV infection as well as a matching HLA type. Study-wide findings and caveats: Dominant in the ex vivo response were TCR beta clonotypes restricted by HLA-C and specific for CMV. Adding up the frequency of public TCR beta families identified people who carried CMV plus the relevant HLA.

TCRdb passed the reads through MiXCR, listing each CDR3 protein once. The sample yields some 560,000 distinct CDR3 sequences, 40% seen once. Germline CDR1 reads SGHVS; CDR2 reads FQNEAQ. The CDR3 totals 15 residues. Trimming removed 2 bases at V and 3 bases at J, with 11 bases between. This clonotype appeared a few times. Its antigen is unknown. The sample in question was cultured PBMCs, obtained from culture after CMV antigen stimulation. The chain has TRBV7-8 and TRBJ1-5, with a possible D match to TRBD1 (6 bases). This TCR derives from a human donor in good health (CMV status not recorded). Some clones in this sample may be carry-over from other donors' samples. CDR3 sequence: CASSLITGYNQPQHF. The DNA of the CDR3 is TGTGCCAGCAGCTTAATAACAGGGTACAATCAGCCCCAGCATTTT.